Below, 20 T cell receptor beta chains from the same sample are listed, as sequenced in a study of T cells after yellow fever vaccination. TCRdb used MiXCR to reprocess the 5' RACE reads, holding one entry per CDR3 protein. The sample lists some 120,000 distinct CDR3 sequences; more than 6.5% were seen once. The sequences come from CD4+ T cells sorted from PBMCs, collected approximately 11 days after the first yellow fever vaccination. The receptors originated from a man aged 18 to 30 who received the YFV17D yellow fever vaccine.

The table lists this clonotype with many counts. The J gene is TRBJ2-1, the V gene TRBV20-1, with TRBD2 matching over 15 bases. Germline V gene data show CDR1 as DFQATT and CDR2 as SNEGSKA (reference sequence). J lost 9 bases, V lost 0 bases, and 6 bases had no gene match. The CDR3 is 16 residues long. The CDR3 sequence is CSARDRTSGGASEQFF. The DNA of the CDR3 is TGCAGTGCTAGAGATCGGACTAGCGGGGGGGCTAGTGAGCAGTTCTTC.

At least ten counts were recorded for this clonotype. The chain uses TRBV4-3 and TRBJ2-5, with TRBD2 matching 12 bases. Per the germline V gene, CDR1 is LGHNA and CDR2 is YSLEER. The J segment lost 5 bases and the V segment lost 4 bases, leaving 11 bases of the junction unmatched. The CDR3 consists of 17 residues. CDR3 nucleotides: TGCGCCAGCAGCCCACAAGGACTAGCGGGGAATGGGGAGACCCAGTACTTC. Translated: CASSPQGLAGNGETQYF.

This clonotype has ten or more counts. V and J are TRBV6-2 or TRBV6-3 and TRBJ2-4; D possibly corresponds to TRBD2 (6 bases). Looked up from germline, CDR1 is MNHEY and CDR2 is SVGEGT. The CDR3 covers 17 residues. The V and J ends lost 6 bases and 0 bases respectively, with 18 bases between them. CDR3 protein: CASSPGLIPLAKNIQYF. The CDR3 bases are TGTGCCAGCAGCCCGGGACTTATCCCTCTAGCCAAAAACATTCAGTACTTC.

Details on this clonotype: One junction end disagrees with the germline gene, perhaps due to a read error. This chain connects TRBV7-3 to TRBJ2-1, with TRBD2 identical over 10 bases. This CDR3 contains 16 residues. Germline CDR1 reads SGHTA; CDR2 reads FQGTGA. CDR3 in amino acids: CGSSFSGGASVDEQFF. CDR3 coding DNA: TGTGGCAGCAGCTTCAGCGGGGGGGCCTCAGTCGATGAGCAGTTCTTC.

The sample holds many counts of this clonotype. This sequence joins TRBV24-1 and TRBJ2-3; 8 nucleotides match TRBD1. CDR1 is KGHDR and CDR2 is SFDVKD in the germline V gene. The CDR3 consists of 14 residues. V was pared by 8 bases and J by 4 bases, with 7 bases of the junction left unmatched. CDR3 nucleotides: TGTGCCACCAAACCCAGGGGGCGCCCAGATACGCAGTATTTT. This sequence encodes CATKPRGRPDTQYF.

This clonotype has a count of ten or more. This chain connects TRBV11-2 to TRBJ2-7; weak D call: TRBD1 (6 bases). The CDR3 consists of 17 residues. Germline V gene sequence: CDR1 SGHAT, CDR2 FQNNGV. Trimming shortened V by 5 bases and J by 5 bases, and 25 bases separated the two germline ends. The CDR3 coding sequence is TGTGCCAGCAGCCTCCGGGACAACGGTCCTAGTCTCAACGAGCAGTACTTC. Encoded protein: CASSLRDNGPSLNEQYF.

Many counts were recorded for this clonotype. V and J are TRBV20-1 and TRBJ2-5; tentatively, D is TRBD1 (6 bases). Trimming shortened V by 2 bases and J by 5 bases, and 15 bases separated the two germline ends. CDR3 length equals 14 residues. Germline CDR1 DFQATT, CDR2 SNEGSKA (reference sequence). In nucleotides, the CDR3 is TGCAGTGCTAGAATCACAGGGAGAGTGGAGACCCAGTACTTC. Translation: CSARITGRVETQYF.

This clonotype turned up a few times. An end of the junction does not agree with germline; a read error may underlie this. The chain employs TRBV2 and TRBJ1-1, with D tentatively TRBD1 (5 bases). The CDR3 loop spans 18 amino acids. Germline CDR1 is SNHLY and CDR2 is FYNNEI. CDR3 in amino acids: CARSPSRRGILVNTEAFF. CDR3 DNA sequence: TGTGCCCGCAGTCCATCCCGTCGGGGGATTTTAGTGAACACTGAAGCTTTCTTT.

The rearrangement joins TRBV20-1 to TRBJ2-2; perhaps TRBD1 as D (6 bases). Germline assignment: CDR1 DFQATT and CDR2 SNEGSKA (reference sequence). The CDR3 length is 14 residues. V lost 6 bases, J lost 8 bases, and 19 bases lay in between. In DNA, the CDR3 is TGCAGTGCCGTGGACACCCCAGGGGTGGGGGAGCTGTTTTTT. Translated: CSAVDTPGVGELFF.

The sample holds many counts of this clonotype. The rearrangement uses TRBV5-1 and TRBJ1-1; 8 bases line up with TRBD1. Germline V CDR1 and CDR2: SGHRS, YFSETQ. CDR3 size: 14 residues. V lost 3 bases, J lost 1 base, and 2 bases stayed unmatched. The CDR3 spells CASSWTGPNTEAFF. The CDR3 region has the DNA TGCGCCAGCAGCTGGACAGGGCCGAACACTGAAGCTTTCTTT.

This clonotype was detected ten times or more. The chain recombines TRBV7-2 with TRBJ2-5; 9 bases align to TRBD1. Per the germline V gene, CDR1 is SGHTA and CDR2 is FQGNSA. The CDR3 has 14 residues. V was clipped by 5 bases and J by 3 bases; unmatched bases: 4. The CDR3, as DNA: TGTGCCAGCAGCACGTGGACAGGGGAAGAGACCCAGTACTTC. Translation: CASSTWTGEETQYF.

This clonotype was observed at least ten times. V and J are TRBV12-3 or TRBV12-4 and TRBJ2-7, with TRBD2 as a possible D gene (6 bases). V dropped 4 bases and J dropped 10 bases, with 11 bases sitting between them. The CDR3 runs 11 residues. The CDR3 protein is CASSSQGGQYF. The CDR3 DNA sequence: TGTGCCAGCAGTTCGCAGGGAGGTCAGTACTTC.

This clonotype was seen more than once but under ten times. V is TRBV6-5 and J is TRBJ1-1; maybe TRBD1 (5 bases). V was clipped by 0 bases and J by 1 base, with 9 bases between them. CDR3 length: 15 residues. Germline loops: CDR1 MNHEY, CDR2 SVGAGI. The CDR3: CASSYSIGANTEAFF. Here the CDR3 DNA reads TGTGCCAGCAGTTACTCCATTGGGGCGAACACTGAAGCTTTCTTT.

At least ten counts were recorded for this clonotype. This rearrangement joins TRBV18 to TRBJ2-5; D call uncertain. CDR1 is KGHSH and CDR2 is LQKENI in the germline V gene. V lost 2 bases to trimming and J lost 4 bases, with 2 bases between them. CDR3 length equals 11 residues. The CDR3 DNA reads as TGTGCCAGCTCACCAGGAGAGACCCAGTACTTC. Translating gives CASSPGETQYF.

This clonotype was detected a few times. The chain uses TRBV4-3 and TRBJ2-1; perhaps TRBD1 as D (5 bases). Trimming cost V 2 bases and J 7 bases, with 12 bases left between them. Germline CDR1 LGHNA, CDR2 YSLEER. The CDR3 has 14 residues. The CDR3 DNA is TGCGCCAGCAGCCAAACCTTCCAGGGTAATGAGCAGTTCTTC. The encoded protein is CASSQTFQGNEQFF.

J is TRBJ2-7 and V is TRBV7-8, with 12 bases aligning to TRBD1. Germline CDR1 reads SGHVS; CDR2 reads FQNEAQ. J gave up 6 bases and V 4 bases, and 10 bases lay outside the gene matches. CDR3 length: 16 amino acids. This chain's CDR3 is CASSSTPGTGGAEQYV. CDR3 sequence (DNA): TGTGCCAGCAGCTCGACCCCCGGGACAGGGGGCGCCGAGCAGTACGTC.

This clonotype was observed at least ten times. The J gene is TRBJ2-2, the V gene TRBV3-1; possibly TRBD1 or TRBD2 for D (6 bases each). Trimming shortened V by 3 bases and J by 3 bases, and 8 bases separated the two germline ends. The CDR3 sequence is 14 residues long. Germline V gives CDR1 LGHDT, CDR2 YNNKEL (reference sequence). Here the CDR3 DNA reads TGTGCCAGCAGCCAGAGGGGGGACACCGGGGAGCTGTTTTTT. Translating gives CASSQRGDTGELFF. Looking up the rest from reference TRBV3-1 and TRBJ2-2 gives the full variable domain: DTAVSQTPKYLVTQMGNDKSIKCEQNLGHDTMYWYKQDSKKFLKIMFSYNNKELIINETVPNRFSPKSPDKAHLNLHINSLELGDSAVYFCASSQRGDTGELFFGEGSRLTVL.

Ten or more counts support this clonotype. CDR3 nucleotide sequence: TGTGCCAGCAGTCCTCTAGCGGGGGGACTCCGGACGCAGTATTTT. This gives the protein CASSPLAGGLRTQYF. V and J are TRBV12-3 or TRBV12-4 and TRBJ2-3, with 11 bases lining up with TRBD2. The J segment lost 9 bases and the V segment lost 5 bases, leaving 10 bases of the junction unmatched. The CDR3 extends over 15 amino acids.

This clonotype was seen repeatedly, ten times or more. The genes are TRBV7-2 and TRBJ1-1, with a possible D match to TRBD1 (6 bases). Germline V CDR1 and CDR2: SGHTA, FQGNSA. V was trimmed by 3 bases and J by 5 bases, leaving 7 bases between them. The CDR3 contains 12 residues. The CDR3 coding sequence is TGTGCCAGCAGCTTTGACAGGACTGAAGCTTTCTTT. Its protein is CASSFDRTEAFF.

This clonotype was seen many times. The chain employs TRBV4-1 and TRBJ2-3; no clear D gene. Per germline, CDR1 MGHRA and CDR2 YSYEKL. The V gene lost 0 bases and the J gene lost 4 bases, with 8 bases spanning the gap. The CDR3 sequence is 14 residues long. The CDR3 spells CASSQEGLPDTQYF. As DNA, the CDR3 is TGCGCCAGCAGCCAAGAGGGTTTGCCAGATACGCAGTATTTT.